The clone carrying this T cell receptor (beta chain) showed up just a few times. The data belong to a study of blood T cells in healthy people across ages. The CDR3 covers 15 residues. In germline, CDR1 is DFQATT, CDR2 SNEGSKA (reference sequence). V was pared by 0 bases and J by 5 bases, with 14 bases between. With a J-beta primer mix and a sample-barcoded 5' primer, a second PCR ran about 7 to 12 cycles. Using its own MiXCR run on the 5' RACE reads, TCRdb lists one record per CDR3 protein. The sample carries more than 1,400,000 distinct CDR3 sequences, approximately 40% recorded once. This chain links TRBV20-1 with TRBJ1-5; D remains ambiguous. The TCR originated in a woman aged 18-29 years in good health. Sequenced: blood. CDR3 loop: CSARDPARRDQPQHF. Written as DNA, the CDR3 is TGCAGTGCTAGAGATCCGGCACGGCGTGATCAGCCCCAGCATTTT.